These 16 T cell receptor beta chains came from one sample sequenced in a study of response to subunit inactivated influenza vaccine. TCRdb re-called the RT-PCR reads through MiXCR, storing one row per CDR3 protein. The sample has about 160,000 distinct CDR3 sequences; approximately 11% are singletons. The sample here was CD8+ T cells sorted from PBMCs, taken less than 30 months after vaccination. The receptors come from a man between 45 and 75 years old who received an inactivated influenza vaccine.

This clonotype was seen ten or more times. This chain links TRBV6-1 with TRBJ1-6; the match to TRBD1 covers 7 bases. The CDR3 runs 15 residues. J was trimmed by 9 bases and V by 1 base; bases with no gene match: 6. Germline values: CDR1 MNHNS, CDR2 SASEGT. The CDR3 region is CASSEEEGAGSPLHF. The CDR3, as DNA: TGTGCCAGCAGTGAAGAAGAGGGGGCCGGTTCACCCCTCCACTTT.

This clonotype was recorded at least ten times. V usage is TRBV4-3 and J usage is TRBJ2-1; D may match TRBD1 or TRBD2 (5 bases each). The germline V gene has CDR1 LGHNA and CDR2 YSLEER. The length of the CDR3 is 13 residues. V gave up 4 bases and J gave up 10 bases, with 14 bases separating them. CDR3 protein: CASSPLVGTEQFF. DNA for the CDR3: TGCGCCAGCAGCCCCCTTGTCGGGACCGAGCAGTTCTTC.

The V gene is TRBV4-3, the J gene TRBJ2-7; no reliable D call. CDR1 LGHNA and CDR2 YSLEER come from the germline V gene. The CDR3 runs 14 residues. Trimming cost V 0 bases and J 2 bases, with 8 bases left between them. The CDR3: CASSQDPGTYEQYF. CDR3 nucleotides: TGCGCCAGCAGCCAAGATCCCGGTACCTACGAGCAGTACTTC.

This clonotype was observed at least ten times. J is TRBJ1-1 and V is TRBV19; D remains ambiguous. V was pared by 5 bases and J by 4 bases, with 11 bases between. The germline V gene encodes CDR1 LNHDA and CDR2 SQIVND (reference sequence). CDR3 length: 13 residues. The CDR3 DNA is TGTGCCAGTAGTCTCGGTTGGGGCACTGAAGCTTTCTTT. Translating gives CASSLGWGTEAFF.

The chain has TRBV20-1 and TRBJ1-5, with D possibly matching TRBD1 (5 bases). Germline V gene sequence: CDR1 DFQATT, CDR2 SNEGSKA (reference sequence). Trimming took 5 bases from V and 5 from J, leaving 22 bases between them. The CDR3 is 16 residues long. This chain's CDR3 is CSARSRPGFGDQPQHF. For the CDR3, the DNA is TGCAGTGCTCGTAGCCGACCAGGGTTTGGGGATCAGCCCCAGCATTTT.

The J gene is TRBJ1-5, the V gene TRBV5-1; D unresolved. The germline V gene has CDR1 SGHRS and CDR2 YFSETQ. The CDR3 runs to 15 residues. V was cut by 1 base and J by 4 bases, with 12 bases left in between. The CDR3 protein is CASSLKLQTNQPQHF. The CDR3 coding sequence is TGCGCCAGCAGCTTGAAGTTACAGACGAATCAGCCCCAGCATTTT.

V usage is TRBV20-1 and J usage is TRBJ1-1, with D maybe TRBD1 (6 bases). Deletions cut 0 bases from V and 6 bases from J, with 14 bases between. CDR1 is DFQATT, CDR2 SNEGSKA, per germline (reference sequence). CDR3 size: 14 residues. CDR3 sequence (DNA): TGCAGTGCTAGAGATTTAAAGGGGGGGTCTGAAGCTTTCTTT. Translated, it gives CSARDLKGGSEAFF.

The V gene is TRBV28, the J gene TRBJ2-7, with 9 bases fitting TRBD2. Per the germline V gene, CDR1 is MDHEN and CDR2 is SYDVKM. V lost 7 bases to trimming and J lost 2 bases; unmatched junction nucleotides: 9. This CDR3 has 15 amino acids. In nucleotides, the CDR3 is TGTGCCAGCACCCTTGGGGCGGGAGGGGCCTACGAGCAGTACTTC. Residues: CASTLGAGGAYEQYF.

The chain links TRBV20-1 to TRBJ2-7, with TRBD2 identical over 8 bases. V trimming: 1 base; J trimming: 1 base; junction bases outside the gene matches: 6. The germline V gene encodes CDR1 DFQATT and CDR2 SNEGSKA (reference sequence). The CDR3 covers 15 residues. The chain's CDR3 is CSARGERGRSYEQYF. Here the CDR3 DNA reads TGCAGTGCTAGAGGGGAGCGGGGGAGATCCTACGAGCAGTACTTC.

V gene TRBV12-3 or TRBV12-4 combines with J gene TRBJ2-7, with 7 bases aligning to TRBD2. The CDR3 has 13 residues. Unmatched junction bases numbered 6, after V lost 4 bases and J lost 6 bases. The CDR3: CASSWTSLGEQYF. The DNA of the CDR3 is TGTGCCAGCAGTTGGACTAGTTTAGGCGAGCAGTACTTC.

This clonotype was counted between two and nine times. This CDR3 reads CASSQVNRDSEQYF. Here the CDR3 DNA reads TGCGCCAGCAGCCAAGTGAACAGGGACTCCGAGCAGTACTTC. The V gene is TRBV4-3, the J gene TRBJ2-7; tentatively, D is TRBD1 or TRBD2 (6 bases each). The CDR3 length is 14 residues. The germline V gene encodes CDR1 LGHNA and CDR2 YSLEER. Trimming removed 1 base from V and 6 bases from J, with 13 bases in between.

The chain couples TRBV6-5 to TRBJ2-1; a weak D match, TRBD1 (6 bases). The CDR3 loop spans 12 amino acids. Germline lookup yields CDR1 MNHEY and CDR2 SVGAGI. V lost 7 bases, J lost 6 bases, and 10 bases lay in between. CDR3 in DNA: TGTGCCAGCACAGGGGCCCGCAATGAGCAGTTCTTC. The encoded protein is CASTGARNEQFF.

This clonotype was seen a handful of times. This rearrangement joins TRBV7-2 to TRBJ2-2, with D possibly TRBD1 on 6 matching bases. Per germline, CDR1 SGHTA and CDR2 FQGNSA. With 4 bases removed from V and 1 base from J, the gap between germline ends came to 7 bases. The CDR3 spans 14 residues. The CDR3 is CASSSGQNTGELFF. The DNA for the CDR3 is TGTGCCAGCAGCTCGGGACAGAACACCGGGGAGCTGTTTTTT.

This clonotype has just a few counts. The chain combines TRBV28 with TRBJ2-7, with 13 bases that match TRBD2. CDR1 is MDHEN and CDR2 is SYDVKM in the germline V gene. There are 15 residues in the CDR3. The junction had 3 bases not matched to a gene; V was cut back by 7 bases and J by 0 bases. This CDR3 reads CASMGLAGSSYEQYF. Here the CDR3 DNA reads TGTGCCAGCATGGGACTAGCGGGATCCTCCTACGAGCAGTACTTC. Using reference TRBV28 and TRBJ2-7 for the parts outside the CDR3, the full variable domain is DVKVTQSSRYLVKRTGEKVFLECVQDMDHENMFWYRQDPGLGLRLIYFSYDVKMKEKGDIPEGYSVSREKKERFSLILESASTNQTSMYLCASMGLAGSSYEQYFGPGTRLTVT.

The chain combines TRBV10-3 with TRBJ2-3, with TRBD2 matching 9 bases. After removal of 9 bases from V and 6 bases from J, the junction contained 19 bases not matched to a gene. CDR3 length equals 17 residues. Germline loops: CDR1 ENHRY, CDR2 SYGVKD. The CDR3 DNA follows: TGTGCCATAGGCGGCCACGGCATAGCGGGAGAGGGGGATACGCAGTATTTT. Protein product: CAIGGHGIAGEGDTQYF.

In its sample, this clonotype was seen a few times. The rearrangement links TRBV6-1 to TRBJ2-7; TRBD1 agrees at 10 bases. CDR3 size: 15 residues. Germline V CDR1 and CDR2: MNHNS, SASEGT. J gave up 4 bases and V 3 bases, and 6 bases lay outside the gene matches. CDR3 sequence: CASSDNGQGVYEQYF. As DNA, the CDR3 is TGTGCCAGCAGTGATAACGGACAGGGGGTTTACGAGCAGTACTTC.